The 20 T cell receptor beta chains presented below share a single source sample, sequenced in a study. MiXCR was run by TCRdb on the RT-PCR reads, yielding one entry per CDR3 protein. The profile shows hundreds of thousands of distinct CDR3 sequences, more than 13% of them singletons. Sequenced: memory CD4+ T cells from blood. These receptors were taken from a female donor in good health, serving as a healthy control.

This clonotype has a handful of counts. The J gene is TRBJ2-5, the V gene TRBV20-1; D may match TRBD1 or TRBD2 (5 bases each). The germline V gene encodes CDR1 DFQATT and CDR2 SNEGSKA (reference sequence). The ends were cut back, 7 bases at V and 5 bases at J, with 17 bases in the middle. This CDR3 comprises 13 residues. In DNA, the CDR3 is TGCAGTGGGGTCGGGGAGTGGGGGGAGACCCAGTACTTC. Encoded protein: CSGVGEWGETQYF.

The chain recombines TRBV5-1 with TRBJ2-4; no definite D call. The V gene's germline CDR1 is SGHRS and CDR2 YFSETQ. The CDR3 contains 16 residues. V was cut by 0 bases and J by 0 bases, with 10 bases left in between. The CDR3 nucleotides are TGCGCCAGCAGCTTGGACGGTGTGATAGCCAAAAACATTCAGTACTTC. It translates to CASSLDGVIAKNIQYF.

In this sample, this clonotype turned up a few times. The chain is built from TRBV20-1 and TRBJ2-2; D is possibly TRBD1 (6 bases). The germline V gene encodes CDR1 DFQATT and CDR2 SNEGSKA (reference sequence). The CDR3 has 16 residues. V was clipped by 5 bases and J by 4 bases, with 20 bases between them. The CDR3 sequence is CSAGLFGGAGTGELFF. The CDR3 DNA reads TGCAGTGCTGGCCTATTTGGGGGCGCGGGCACCGGGGAGCTGTTTTTT.

This clonotype showed up many times. This chain uses TRBV7-2 with TRBJ1-2; D call uncertain. Germline assignment: CDR1 SGHTA and CDR2 FQGNSA. Trimming took off 1 base at V and 6 bases at J, with 6 bases between the two ends. This CDR3 is 12 amino acids long. The CDR3 DNA is TGTGCCAGCAGCTTAGGGCTGGATGGCTACACCTTC. This encodes CASSLGLDGYTF.

This clonotype was counted many times. This chain uses TRBV5-6 with TRBJ2-5; D is ambiguous. Deletions cut 2 bases from V and 0 bases from J, with 2 bases between. CDR3 length equals 12 residues. The germline gives CDR1 SGHDT, CDR2 YYEEEE. CDR3 nucleotide sequence: TGTGCCAGCAGCTTTTACCAAGAGACCCAGTACTTC. It codes for CASSFYQETQYF.

There are a few counts of this clonotype. The chain carries TRBV6-2 or TRBV6-3 and TRBJ2-3, with D possibly matching TRBD1 (6 bases). The CDR3 totals 14 residues. The germline V gene encodes CDR1 MNHEY and CDR2 SVGEGT. The V and J ends lost 7 bases and 1 base respectively, with 12 bases between them. CDR3 residues: CASTQKGGTDTQYF. CDR3 nucleotide sequence: TGTGCCAGCACTCAAAAGGGGGGCACAGATACGCAGTATTTT.

This sequence joins TRBV4-3 and TRBJ2-7; maybe TRBD2 (6 bases). The V and J ends lost 1 base and 2 bases respectively, with 15 bases between them. The CDR3 sequence is 16 residues long. CDR1 and CDR2 (germline): LGHNA, YSLEER. The CDR3 nucleotides are TGCGCCAGCAGCCAAGGACCGGGGGAGTCGCCCTACGAGCAGTACTTC. It is translated as CASSQGPGESPYEQYF.

This clonotype has only a few counts. This chain links TRBV27 with TRBJ2-7, with 11 nucleotides matching TRBD2. The CDR3 spans 16 residues. With 3 bases clipped from V and 7 bases from J, the junction kept 11 bases outside the gene matches. Looked up from germline, CDR1 is MNHEY and CDR2 is SMNVEV (reference sequence). CDR3 coding DNA: TGTGCCAGCAGTTTCCTCTTAGCGGGAGGGCCAAGGGAGCAGTACTTC. The encoded protein is CASSFLLAGGPREQYF.

The chain uses TRBV28 and TRBJ2-4; D is undetermined. In germline, CDR1 is MDHEN, CDR2 SYDVKM. Between the trimmed V and J ends, which lost 3 bases and 0 bases, there was a span of 12 bases. CDR3 length: 16 residues. CDR3 amino acids: CASSLDVRLAKNIQYF. In nucleotides, the CDR3 is TGTGCCAGCAGTTTGGACGTTAGACTAGCCAAAAACATTCAGTACTTC.

This clonotype occurred a few times. Relative to the germline gene, one junction end is altered; a read error may explain this. The V and J genes are TRBV7-3 and TRBJ2-5; no firm D call. The germline gives CDR1 SGHTA, CDR2 FQGTGA. CDR3 length: 14 amino acids. Here the CDR3 DNA reads TGTGCCAGCAGCGCAGGACCAACCCCAGAGGCCCAGTACTTC. Amino acids: CASSAGPTPEAQYF.

The chain employs TRBV11-3 and TRBJ2-3; D unclear. The CDR3 is 14 residues long. The V and J ends lost 5 bases and 4 bases respectively, with 13 bases between them. From germline, CDR1 is SGHNT and CDR2 YENEEA. The CDR3 loop reads CASSAGGVADTQYF. The DNA for the CDR3 is TGTGCCAGCAGCGCAGGCGGCGTGGCAGATACGCAGTATTTT.

This clonotype has a count of ten or more. The chain joins TRBV12-3 or TRBV12-4 to TRBJ1-1; D gene unclear. V lost 6 bases and J lost 8, with 10 bases in between. This CDR3 contains 11 residues. CDR3 residues: CASSSREEAFF. CDR3 in DNA: TGTGCCAGCAGCTCTAGGGAGGAAGCTTTCTTT.

This clonotype was counted ten times or more. V gene TRBV12-3 or TRBV12-4 combines with J gene TRBJ1-1; maybe TRBD1 (5 bases). The length of the CDR3 is 13 residues. Trimming took 6 bases from V and 7 from J, leaving 15 bases between them. Here the CDR3 reads CASRLRERGEAFF. Here the CDR3 DNA reads TGTGCCAGCAGGCTCAGGGAAAGGGGTGAAGCTTTCTTT.

This clonotype was observed a handful of times. The chain uses TRBV10-3 and TRBJ2-1; 8 nucleotides line up with TRBD2. Germline values: CDR1 ENHRY, CDR2 SYGVKD. The CDR3 totals 19 residues. The trim removed 0 bases at V and 5 bases at J, leaving 15 bases unmatched. The CDR3 DNA reads TGTGCCATCAGTGAGTCGCGGGGACTAGGGGCGTTCGGAAACAATGAGCAGTTCTTC. This translates into CAISESRGLGAFGNNEQFF.

In its sample, this clonotype was seen many times. CDR3: CASSSRGTSAGELFF. CDR3 coding DNA: TGTGCCAGCTCTTCCAGGGGGACGAGTGCCGGGGAGCTGTTTTTT. This rearrangement joins TRBV18 to TRBJ2-2, with TRBD1 identical over 7 bases. In germline, CDR1 is KGHSH, CDR2 LQKENI. The CDR3 runs to 15 residues. V was pared by 6 bases and J by 6 bases, with 10 bases of the junction left unmatched.

This clonotype was observed many times. V gene TRBV20-1 combines with J gene TRBJ2-5; no clear D. The germline CDR1 and CDR2 sequences are DFQATT and SNEGSKA (reference sequence). The CDR3 loop spans 14 amino acids. Deletions cut 1 base from V and 2 bases from J, with 11 bases between. The CDR3 nucleotides read TGCAGTGCTAGAGGTAGTAACACTCAAGAGACCCAGTACTTC. Protein: CSARGSNTQETQYF.

This clonotype was observed many times. This rearrangement joins TRBV7-2 to TRBJ2-7; 8 nucleotides match TRBD2. Germline assignment: CDR1 SGHTA and CDR2 FQGNSA. This CDR3 spans 16 amino acids. With V trimmed by 3 bases and J by 0 bases, 7 bases remained unmatched. CDR3 residues: CASSFRGGASSYEQYF. In nucleotides, the CDR3 is TGTGCCAGCAGCTTTCGGGGGGGGGCCAGCTCCTACGAGCAGTACTTC.

The table lists this clonotype with a few counts. The rearrangement uses TRBV9 and TRBJ1-3; D possibly corresponds to TRBD1 (6 bases). From germline, CDR1 is SGDLS and CDR2 YYNGEE. The CDR3 totals 16 residues. Trimming left V 4 bases short and J 2 bases short, with 16 bases between. The CDR3 bases are TGTGCCAGCAGCCCCCAAGGGGGTATAACTGGAAACACCATATATTTT. It translates to CASSPQGGITGNTIYF.

In this sample, this clonotype turned up many times. CDR3: CASRRGQGPNEKLFF. CDR3 sequence (DNA): TGTGCCAGCAGACGCGGACAGGGCCCAAATGAAAAACTGTTTTTT. The chain recombines TRBV7-2 with TRBJ1-4, with TRBD1 matching over 8 bases. After removal of 6 bases from V and 5 bases from J, the junction contained 8 bases not matched to a gene. The length of the CDR3 is 15 residues. The germline CDR1 and CDR2 sequences are SGHTA and FQGNSA.

This clonotype was seen ten or more times. V is TRBV12-3 or TRBV12-4 and J is TRBJ1-6, with no clear D. The CDR3 has 16 amino acids. The germline V and J ends were trimmed by 5 bases and 4 bases, with 15 bases remaining between them. CDR3 sequence: CASSPTGGAYNSPLHF. CDR3 nucleotides: TGTGCCAGCAGTCCCACGGGAGGAGCATATAATTCACCCCTCCACTTT.